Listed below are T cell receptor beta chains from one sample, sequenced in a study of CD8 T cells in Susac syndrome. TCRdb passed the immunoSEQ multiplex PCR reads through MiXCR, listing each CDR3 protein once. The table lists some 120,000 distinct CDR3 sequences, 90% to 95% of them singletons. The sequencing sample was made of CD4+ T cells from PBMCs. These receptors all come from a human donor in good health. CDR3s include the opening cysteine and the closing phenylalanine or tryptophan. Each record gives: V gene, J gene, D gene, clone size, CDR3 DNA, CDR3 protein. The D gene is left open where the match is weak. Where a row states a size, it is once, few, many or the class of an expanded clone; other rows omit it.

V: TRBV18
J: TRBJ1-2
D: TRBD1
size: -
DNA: TGTGCCAGCTCACGGAACAGGGGAAGCGGGGACTATGGCTACACCTTC
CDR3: CASSRNRGSGDYGYTF

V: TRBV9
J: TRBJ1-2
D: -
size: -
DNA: TGTGCCAGCAGTGCAGGGGACCGGGATGGCTACACCTTC
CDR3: CASSAGDRDGYTF

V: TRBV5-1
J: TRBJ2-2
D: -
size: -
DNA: TGCGCCAGCGGAAGCGGCCGAGCGAACACCGGGGAGCTGTTTTTT
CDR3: CASGSGRANTGELFF

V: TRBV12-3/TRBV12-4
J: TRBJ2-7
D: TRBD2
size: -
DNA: TGTGCCAGCAGTTTAGCCGGGACTAGATCCTACGAGCACTACTTC
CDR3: CASSLAGTRSYEHYF

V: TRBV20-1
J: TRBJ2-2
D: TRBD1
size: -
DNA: TGCAGTGCTAGATTGACAGGGATGGTCGGGGAGCTGTTTTTT
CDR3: CSARLTGMVGELFF

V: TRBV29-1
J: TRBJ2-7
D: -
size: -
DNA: TGCAGCGTCGTGTATTGGACTGTACCTTACGAGCAGTGCTTC
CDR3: CSVVYWTVPYEQCF

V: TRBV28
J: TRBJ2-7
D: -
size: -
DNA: TGTGCCAGCAATGGGGTTCCCTACGAGCAGTACTTC
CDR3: CASNGVPYEQYF

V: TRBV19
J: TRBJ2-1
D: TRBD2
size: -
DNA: TGTGCCAGTAGGGATAGCGGGATTTGGTACAATGAGCAGTTCTTC
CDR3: CASRDSGIWYNEQFF

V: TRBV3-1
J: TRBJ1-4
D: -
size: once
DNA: TGTGCCAGCAGCCAAGCCCTGGGGGGAATAACTAATGAAAAACTGTTTTTT
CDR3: CASSQALGGITNEKLFF

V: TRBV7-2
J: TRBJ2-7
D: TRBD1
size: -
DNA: TGTGCCAGCAGCTTCGACAGGGCTACTACATACGAGCAGTACTTC
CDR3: CASSFDRATTYEQYF

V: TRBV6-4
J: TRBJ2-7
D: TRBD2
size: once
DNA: TGTGCCAGCAGTGACTCGAGACTAGCGGGCGTTTCCTACGAGCAGTACTTC
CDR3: CASSDSRLAGVSYEQYF

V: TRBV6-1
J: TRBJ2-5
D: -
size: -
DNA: TGTGCCAGCAGTGAAGTGGGTAGGGAGACCCAGTACTTC
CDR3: CASSEVGRETQYF

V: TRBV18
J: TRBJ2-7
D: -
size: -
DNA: TGTGCCAGCTCACCAACTTTCGACGAGCAGTACTTC
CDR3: CASSPTFDEQYF

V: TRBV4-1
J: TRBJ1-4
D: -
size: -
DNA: TGCGCCAGCAGCCAAGCCGAGTGGGTTACTAATGAAAAACTGTTTTTT
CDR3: CASSQAEWVTNEKLFF

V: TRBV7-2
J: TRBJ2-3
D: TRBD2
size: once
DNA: TGTGCCAGCAGCTCGCTAAGACTAGCGGGGCCCACAGATACGCAGTATTTT
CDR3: CASSSLRLAGPTDTQYF

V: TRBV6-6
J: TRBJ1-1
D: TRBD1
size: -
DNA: TGTGCCAGCAGCAGGGGGACAGGGCTTGGGACTGAAGCTTTCTTT
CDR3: CASSRGTGLGTEAFF

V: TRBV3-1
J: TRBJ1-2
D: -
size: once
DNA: TGTGCCAGCAGCCAGGAGACGGCCCCAGGCTACACCTTC
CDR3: CASSQETAPGYTF

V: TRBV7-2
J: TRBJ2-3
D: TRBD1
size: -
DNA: TGTGCCAGCAGACGTCGACAGGGGGCAACAGATACGCAGTATTTT
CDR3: CASRRRQGATDTQYF

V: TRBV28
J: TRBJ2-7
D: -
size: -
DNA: TGTGCCAGCATTCCCGAACAGGGAGGCGCCTACGAGCAGTACTTC
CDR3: CASIPEQGGAYEQYF

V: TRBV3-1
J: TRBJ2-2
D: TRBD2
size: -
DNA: TGTGCCAGCAGCCGTATCGGACTAGCGGGCGAGACCGGGGAGCTGTTTTTT
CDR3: CASSRIGLAGETGELFF

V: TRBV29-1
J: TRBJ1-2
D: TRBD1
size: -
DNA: TGCAGCGTTCTGGGACAGAAAAAAACGGGCTATGGCTACACCTTC
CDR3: CSVLGQKKTGYGYTF

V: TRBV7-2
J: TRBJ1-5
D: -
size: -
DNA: TGTGCCAGCAGCGCATCACAGGGCCAGCCCCAGCATTTT
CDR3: CASSASQGQPQHF

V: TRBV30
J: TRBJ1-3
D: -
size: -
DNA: TGTGCCTGGAGACTTGGACCAAACACCATATATTTT
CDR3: CAWRLGPNTIYF

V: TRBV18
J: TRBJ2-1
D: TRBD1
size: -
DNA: TGTGCCAGCTCACCGACAGGGGTTATCACAAATGAGCAGTTCTTC
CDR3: CASSPTGVITNEQFF

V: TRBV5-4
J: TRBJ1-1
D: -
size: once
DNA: TGTGCCAGCAGCCCGGGACAGAACACTGAAGCTTTCTTT
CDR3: CASSPGQNTEAFF

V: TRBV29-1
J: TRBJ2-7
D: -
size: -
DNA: TGCAGCGTTGGGAGCGGAGGTGGCTACGAGCAGTACTTC
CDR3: CSVGSGGGYEQYF

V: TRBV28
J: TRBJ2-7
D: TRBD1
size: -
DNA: TGTGCCAGCGTGAGGGGACAGGCTCACTACGAGCAGTACTTC
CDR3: CASVRGQAHYEQYF

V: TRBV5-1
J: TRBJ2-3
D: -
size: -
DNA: TGCGCCAGTTCGCCCCCGGGCTACACCGTAGATACGCAGTATTTT
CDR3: CASSPPGYTVDTQYF

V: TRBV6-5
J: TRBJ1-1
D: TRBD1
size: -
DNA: TGTGCCAGCAACCCCGGGACAGGGTCGTTTCGGGCTTTCTTT
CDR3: CASNPGTGSFRAFF

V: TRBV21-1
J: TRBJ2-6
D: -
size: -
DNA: TGTGCCAGCGGCCGGGAGATGCGGTTGAAGGGGGCCAACGTCCTGACTTTC
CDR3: CASGREMRLKGANVLTF

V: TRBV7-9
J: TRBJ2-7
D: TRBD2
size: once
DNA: TGTGCCAGCAGCGATAGCGGGAGTCCCCCCTACGAGCAGTACTTC
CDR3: CASSDSGSPPYEQYF

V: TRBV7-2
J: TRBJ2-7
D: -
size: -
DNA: TGTGCCAGCAGCTTAGGGGTCTCCTACGAGCAGTACTTC
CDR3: CASSLGVSYEQYF

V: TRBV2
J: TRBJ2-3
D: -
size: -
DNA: TGTGCCAGCAGTGATAACCAGTTCACAGATACGCAGTATTTT
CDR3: CASSDNQFTDTQYF

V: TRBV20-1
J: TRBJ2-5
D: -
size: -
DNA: TGCAGTGCTAGACCTGAGGAGACCCAGTACTTC
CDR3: CSARPEETQYF

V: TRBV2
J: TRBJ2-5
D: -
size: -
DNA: TGTGCCAGCAGTCGAGGGTGGGAGACCCAGTACTTC
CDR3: CASSRGWETQYF

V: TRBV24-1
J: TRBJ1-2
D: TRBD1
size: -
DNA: TGTGCCACCAGTGATGGACAGGTCAAGTCGGCTGGCTACACCTTC
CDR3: CATSDGQVKSAGYTF

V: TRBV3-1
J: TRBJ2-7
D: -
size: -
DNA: TGTGCCAGCAGCCAAGGCACGGACTACGAGCAGTACTTC
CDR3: CASSQGTDYEQYF

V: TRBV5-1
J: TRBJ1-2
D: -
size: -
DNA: TGCGCCAGCAGCTTGGGAGGACAGTCCTATGGCTACACCTTC
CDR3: CASSLGGQSYGYTF

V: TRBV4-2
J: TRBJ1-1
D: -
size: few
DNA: TGTGCCAGCAGCCAAGATGGGGGCACTGAAGCTTTCTTT
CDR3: CASSQDGGTEAFF

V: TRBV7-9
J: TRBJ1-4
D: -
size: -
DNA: TGTGCCAGCAGCAAATTGAGTTCAACTAATGAAAAACTGTTTTTT
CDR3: CASSKLSSTNEKLFF

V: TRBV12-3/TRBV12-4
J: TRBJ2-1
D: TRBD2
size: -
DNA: TGTGCCAGCAGCTCCGAGGTCGGCGGGAGCAATGAGCAGTTCTTC
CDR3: CASSSEVGGSNEQFF

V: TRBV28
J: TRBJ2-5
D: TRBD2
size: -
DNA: TGTGCCAGCAGTCTCCCCCCTAGCGGCCAAGAGACCCAGTACTTC
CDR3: CASSLPPSGQETQYF

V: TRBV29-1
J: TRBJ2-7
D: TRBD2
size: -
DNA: TGCAGCGTTGTTTTCACTAGCGGGGGCGGATACGAGCAGTACTTC
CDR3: CSVVFTSGGGYEQYF

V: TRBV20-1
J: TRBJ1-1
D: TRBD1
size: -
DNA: TGCAGTGCTGGGGACAGGGGAACTGAAGCTTTCTTT
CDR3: CSAGDRGTEAFF

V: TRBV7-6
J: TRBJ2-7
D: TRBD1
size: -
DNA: TGTGCCAGCAGCCTACTTAGGGACAGCTCCTACGAGCAGTACTTC
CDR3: CASSLLRDSSYEQYF

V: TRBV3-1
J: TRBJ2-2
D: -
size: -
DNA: TGTGCCAGCAGCCAAGGACGGGACACGCCAACCGGGGAGCTGTTTTTT
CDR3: CASSQGRDTPTGELFF

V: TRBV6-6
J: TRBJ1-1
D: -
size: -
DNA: TGTGCCAGCAGTGTACAGGGTAGGGCTGAAGCTTTCTTT
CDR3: CASSVQGRAEAFF

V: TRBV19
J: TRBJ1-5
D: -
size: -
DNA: TGTGCCAGTAGTACGGGTCTACTCAATCAGCCCCAGCATTTT
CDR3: CASSTGLLNQPQHF

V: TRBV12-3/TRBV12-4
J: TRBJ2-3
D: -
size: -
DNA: TGTGCCAGCAGAGCGGACGGCTATACGCAGTATTTT
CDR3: CASRADGYTQYF

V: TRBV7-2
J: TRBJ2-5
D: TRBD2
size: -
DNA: TGTGCCAGCACGTTGACTAGCGGGAGCCCAGAGACCCAGTACTTC
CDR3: CASTLTSGSPETQYF

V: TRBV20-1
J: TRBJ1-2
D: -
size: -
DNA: TGCAGTGCTAGAGATCCCCGGACCTATGGCTACACCTTC
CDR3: CSARDPRTYGYTF

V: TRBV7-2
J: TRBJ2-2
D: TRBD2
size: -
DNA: TGTGCCAGCAGCTTGCAGCGGGGCGGGGAGCTGTTTTTT
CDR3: CASSLQRGGELFF